This entry lists 13 T cell receptor beta chains sequenced from one sample in a study of vaccination effects on CD4 cells after COVID-19 (dated 2022 in TCRdb). Antigen specificity for these receptors is unknown. Library generation was performed with the immunoSEQ multiplex PCR assay. Drawn from immuneACCESS, this table holds only the in-frame rearrangements with V and J called that TCRdb kept. Clones are partly lost; checked studies trace under half to an unresolved V gene and leave the rest unexplained. This sample holds about 45,000 clones; roughly two thirds were observed only once. The leading ten clones occupy about 30% of the sample. In the ViraFEST assay, PBMC were stimulated with viral peptide pools, and antigen-specific CD4+ T cell clonotypes were then identified by expansion using TCR sequencing. After roughly 11 days of culture, CD4+ T cells were isolated with the EasySep CD4+ T cell isolation kit. Convalescent patients had PCR-confirmed SARS-CoV-2 infection between March and December 2020, before Alpha, Beta and Delta variants emerged in the United States.

Source: CD4+ T cells from PBMCs cultured with a peptide pool, taken before COVID-19 vaccination. The receptor set was obtained from a human donor who had a prior SARS-CoV-2 infection.

The rearrangement uses TRBV4-3 and TRBJ1-1; D ambiguous. The CDR3 is 13 residues long. V gave up 0 bases and J gave up 1 base, with 3 bases separating them. Germline V gene data show CDR1 as LGHNA and CDR2 as YSLEER. In DNA, the CDR3 is TGCGCCAGCAGCCAAGACAGGAACACTGAAGCTTTCTTT. It encodes CASSQDRNTEAFF.

The chain recombines TRBV6-5 with TRBJ1-2; D is unclear. The V gene's germline CDR1 is MNHEY and CDR2 SVGAGI. CDR3 length equals 11 residues. Trimming pared 8 bases from V and 3 bases from J, leaving 7 bases between. This chain's CDR3 is CASRKDYGYTF. The CDR3 DNA is TGTGCCAGCCGCAAAGACTATGGCTACACCTTC.

The CDR3 is CASRFGSSAVVDEQFF. The CDR3, as DNA: TGCGCCAGCAGATTTGGAAGCTCCGCCGTGGTCGATGAGCAGTTCTTC. The rearrangement uses TRBV5-1 and TRBJ2-1, with no clear D. This CDR3 is built from 16 residues. Germline lookup yields CDR1 SGHRS and CDR2 YFSETQ. The V end lost 5 bases, the J end lost 8 bases, and 23 bases lay between the germline ends.

CDR3 in amino acids: CATSAEASTEAFF. DNA of the CDR3: TGTGCCACCAGTGCAGAAGCAAGCACTGAAGCTTTCTTT. The chain combines TRBV24-1 with TRBJ1-1; D not certain. Deletions cut 5 bases from V and 4 bases from J, with 10 bases between. CDR1 and CDR2 (germline): KGHDR, SFDVKD. The CDR3 length is 13 residues.

V is TRBV6-5 and J is TRBJ1-1; D uncertain. Trimming stripped 0 bases from V and 3 bases from J, with 11 bases between. Germline V CDR1 and CDR2: MNHEY, SVGAGI. This CDR3 has 15 amino acids. The CDR3 sequence is CASSYSWARDTEAFF. CDR3 nucleotide sequence: TGTGCCAGCAGTTACTCCTGGGCTAGGGACACTGAAGCTTTCTTT.

The rearrangement uses TRBV7-6 and TRBJ2-3, with TRBD1 matching over 7 bases. The CDR3 contains 15 residues. V gave up 6 bases and J gave up 0 bases; unmatched junction bases: 6. The germline V gene has CDR1 SGHVS and CDR2 FNYEAQ. The CDR3 DNA follows: TGTGCCAGCAGTACAGGGGCGACTAGCACAGATACGCAGTATTTT. Amino acid sequence: CASSTGATSTDTQYF.

This clone was counted between two and nine times. The rearrangement joins TRBV29-1 to TRBJ2-3, with D unresolved. The CDR3 spans 13 residues. V shed 5 bases and J shed 6 bases, with 15 bases lying between them. The germline V gene has CDR1 SQVTM and CDR2 ANQGSEA. The CDR3 region is CSVHQSIGDTQYF. The CDR3 coding sequence is TGCAGCGTTCACCAGTCTATCGGGGATACGCAGTATTTT.

The chain uses TRBV28 and TRBJ2-4; D is unresolved. The CDR3 totals 13 residues. Per germline, CDR1 MDHEN and CDR2 SYDVKM. Deletions cut 4 bases from V and 6 bases from J, with 10 bases between. As DNA, the CDR3 is TGTGCCAGCAGTTCCCCAGGTCTAAACATTCAGTACTTC. Translated: CASSSPGLNIQYF.

This clone was observed once. This chain joins TRBV7-2 and TRBJ2-7; D uncertain. CDR1 is SGHTA, CDR2 FQGNSA, per germline. Between the trimmed V and J ends, which lost 5 bases and 4 bases, there was a span of 12 bases. This CDR3 comprises 13 residues. This CDR3 is CASSTNYLYEQYF. CDR3 bases: TGTGCCAGCAGCACAAATTACTTGTACGAGCAGTACTTC.

This clone showed up just a few times. The gene calls are TRBV5-8 and TRBJ1-5; D gene unclear. The V end was cut by 1 base, the J end by 7 bases, with 15 bases between. This CDR3 is built from 15 residues. The germline V gene has CDR1 SGHTS and CDR2 YDEGEE. The CDR3 spells CASSLHIARGQPQHF. The CDR3 bases are TGTGCCAGCAGCTTGCATATTGCACGAGGCCAGCCCCAGCATTTT.

The chain links TRBV5-1 to TRBJ2-5, with unresolved D. Trimming took 1 base from V and 5 from J, leaving 9 bases between them. The germline V gene encodes CDR1 SGHRS and CDR2 YFSETQ. The CDR3 length is 13 residues. The CDR3 region is CASSLFAGETQYF. In DNA, the CDR3 is TGCGCCAGCAGCTTGTTTGCTGGGGAGACCCAGTACTTC.

A single count supports this clone. V gene TRBV7-2 combines with J gene TRBJ2-1; the D is unclear. The germline V gene encodes CDR1 SGHTA and CDR2 FQGNSA. CDR3 length: 14 amino acids. Between the trimmed V and J ends, which lost 5 bases and 7 bases, there was a span of 15 bases. This CDR3 reads CASSIPWFGNEQFF. CDR3 in DNA: TGTGCCAGCAGCATCCCCTGGTTTGGGAATGAGCAGTTCTTC.

J is TRBJ1-1 and V is TRBV7-8; a possible D gene is TRBD1 (5 bases). Between the trimmed V and J ends, which lost 6 bases and 7 bases, there was a span of 15 bases. Germline V lookup: CDR1 SGHVS, CDR2 FQNEAQ. The CDR3 spans 13 residues. The DNA for the CDR3 is TGTGCCAGCAGAGGGGTGGGTGGCGGTGAAGCTTTCTTT. Translation gives CASRGVGGGEAFF.